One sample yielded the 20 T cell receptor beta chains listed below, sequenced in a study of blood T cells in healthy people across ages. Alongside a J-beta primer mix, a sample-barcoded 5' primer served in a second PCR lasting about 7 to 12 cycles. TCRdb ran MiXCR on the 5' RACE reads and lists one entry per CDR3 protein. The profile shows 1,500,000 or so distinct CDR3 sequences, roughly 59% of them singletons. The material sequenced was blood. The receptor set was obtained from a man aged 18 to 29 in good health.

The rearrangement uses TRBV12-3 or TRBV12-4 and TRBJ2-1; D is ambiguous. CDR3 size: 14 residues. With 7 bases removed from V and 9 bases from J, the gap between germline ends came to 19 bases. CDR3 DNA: TGTGCCAGCACCCGGTCCAGGTTGTGGACTGAGCAGTTCTTC. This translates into CASTRSRLWTEQFF.

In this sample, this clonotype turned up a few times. The CDR3 spells CASSQDFQGGNEQYF. DNA for the CDR3: TGCGCCAGCAGCCAAGACTTCCAGGGAGGAAACGAGCAGTACTTC. The rearrangement joins TRBV4-3 to TRBJ2-5; the D gene is possibly TRBD2 (6 bases). The J call is in doubt because the DNA end fits TRBJ2-7 better. Looked up from germline, CDR1 is LGHNA and CDR2 is YSLEER. The CDR3 loop spans 15 amino acids.

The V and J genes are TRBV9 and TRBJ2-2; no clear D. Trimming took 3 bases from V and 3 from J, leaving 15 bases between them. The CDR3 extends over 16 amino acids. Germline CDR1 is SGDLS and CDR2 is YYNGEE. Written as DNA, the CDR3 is TGTGCCAGCAGCGGAAGGGCCCTGGGATACACCGGGGAGCTGTTTTTT. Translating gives CASSGRALGYTGELFF.

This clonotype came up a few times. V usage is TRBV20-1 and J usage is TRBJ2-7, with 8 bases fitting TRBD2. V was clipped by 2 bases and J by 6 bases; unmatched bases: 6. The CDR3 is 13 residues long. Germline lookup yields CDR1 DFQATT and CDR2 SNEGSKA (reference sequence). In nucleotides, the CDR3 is TGCAGTGCTAGACGGACTAGCACGGGCGAGCAGTACTTC. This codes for CSARRTSTGEQYF.

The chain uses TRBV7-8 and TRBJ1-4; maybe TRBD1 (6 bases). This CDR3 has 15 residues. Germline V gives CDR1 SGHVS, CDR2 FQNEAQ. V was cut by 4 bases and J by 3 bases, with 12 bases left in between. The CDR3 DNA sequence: TGTGCCAGCAGCTCAAACAGGGTCGCTAATGAAAAACTGTTTTTT. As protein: CASSSNRVANEKLFF.

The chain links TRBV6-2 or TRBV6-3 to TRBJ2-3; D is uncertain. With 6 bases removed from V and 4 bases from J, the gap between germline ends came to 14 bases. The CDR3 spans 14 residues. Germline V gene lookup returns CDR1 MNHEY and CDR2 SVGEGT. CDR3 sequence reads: CASRVSHWADTQYF. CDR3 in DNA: TGTGCCAGCAGGGTCAGCCATTGGGCAGATACGCAGTATTTT.

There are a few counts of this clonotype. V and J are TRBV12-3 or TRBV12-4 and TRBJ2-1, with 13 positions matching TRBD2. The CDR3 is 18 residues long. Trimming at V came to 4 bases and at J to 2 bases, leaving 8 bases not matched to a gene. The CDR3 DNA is TGTGCCAGCAGTTCGGGACTAGCGGGGACCCTTCCCTACAATGAGCAGTTCTTC. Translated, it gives CASSSGLAGTLPYNEQFF.

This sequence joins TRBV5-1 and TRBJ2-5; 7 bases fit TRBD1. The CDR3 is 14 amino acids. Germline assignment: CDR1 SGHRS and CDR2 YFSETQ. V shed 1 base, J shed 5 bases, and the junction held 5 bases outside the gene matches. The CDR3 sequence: CASSLMGQMETQYF. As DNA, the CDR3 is TGCGCCAGCAGCTTGATGGGACAGATGGAGACCCAGTACTTC.

CDR3 coding DNA: TGTGCCAGCAAACGGGACACAGGGAATAGTGAAAAACTGTTTTTT. Encoded protein: CASKRDTGNSEKLFF. The J gene is TRBJ1-4, the V gene TRBV2; possible D gene TRBD1, 6 bases. The CDR3 loop spans 15 amino acids. Trimming stripped 7 bases from V and 7 bases from J, with 19 bases between. Germline CDR1 and CDR2: SNHLY and FYNNEI.

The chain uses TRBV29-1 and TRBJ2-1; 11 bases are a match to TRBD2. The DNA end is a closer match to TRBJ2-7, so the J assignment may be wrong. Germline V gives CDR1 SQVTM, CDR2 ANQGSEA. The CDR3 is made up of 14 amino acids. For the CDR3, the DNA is TGCACCATTGCTCTAGCGGGAGGCCCCAATGAGCAGTACTTC. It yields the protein CTIALAGGPNEQYF.

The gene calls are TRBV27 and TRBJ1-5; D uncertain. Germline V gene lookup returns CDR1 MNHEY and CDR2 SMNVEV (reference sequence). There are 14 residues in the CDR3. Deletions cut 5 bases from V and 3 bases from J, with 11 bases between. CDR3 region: CASSLGLFNQPQHF. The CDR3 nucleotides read TGTGCCAGCAGTCTCGGACTGTTCAATCAGCCCCAGCATTTT.

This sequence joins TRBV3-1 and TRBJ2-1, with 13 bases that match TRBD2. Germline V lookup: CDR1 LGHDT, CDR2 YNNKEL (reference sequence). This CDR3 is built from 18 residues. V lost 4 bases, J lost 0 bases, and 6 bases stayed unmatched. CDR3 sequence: CASSPGTSGVFSYNEQFF. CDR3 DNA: TGTGCCAGCAGCCCCGGGACTAGCGGGGTTTTCTCCTACAATGAGCAGTTCTTC.

CDR3 sequence: CSARRSGNTDTQYF. In DNA form, the CDR3 reads TGCAGTGCTAGAAGGAGCGGGAACACAGATACGCAGTATTTT. The chain couples TRBV20-1 to TRBJ2-3, with 7 bases that match TRBD2. Germline V gene sequence: CDR1 DFQATT, CDR2 SNEGSKA (reference sequence). The CDR3 contains 14 residues. V was clipped by 2 bases and J by 2 bases; unmatched bases: 4.

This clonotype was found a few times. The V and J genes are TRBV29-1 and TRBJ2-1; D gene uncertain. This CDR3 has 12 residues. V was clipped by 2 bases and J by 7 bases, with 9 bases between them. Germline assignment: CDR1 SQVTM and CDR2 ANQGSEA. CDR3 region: CSVEKRRNEQFF. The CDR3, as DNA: TGCAGCGTTGAAAAACGGCGGAATGAGCAGTTCTTC.

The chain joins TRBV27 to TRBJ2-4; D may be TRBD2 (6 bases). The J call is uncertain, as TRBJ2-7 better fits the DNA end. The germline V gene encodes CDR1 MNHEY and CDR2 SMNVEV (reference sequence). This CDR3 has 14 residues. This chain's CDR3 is CASGYTGEAYEQYF. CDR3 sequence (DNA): TGTGCCAGCGGCTATACCGGGGAGGCCTACGAGCAGTACTTC.

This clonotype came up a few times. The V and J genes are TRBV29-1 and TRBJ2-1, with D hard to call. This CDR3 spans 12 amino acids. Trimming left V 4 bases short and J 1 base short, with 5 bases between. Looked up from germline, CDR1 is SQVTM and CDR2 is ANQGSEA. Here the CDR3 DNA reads TGCAGCGTTGTAGTATCCTACAATGAGCAGTTCTTC. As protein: CSVVVSYNEQFF.

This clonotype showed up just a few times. DNA for the CDR3: TGTGCCAGCAGCTCTACGGGACGTCATACCTACGAGCAGTACTTC. Its translation: CASSSTGRHTYEQYF. The rearrangement uses TRBV7-9 and TRBJ2-7; D is tentatively TRBD1 or TRBD2 (5 bases each). Trimming removed 4 bases from V and 2 bases from J, with 15 bases in between. Germline V gene data show CDR1 as SEHNR and CDR2 as FQNEAQ (reference sequence). The CDR3 sequence is 15 residues long.

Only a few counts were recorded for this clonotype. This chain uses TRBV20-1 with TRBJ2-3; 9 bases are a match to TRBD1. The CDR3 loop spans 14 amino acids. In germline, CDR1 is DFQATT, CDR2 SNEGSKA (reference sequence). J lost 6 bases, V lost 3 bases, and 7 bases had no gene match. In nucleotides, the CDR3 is TGCAGTGCTAGTCACAGGGGGCAGGGCGATACGCAGTATTTT. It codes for CSASHRGQGDTQYF.

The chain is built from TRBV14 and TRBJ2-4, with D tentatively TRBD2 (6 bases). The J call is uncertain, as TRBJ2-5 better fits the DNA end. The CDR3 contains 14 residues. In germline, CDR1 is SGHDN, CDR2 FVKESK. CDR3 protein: CASSRPGRLETQYF. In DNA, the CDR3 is TGTGCCAGCAGTCGACCCGGGAGACTAGAGACCCAGTACTTC.

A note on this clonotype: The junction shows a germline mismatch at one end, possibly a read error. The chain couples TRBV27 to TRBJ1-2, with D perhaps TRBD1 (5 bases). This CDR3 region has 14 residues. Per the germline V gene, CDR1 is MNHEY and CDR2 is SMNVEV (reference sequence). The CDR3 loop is CASSLSRAYYGYTF. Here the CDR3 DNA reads TGTGCCAGCAGTCTATCCAGGGCCTACTATGGCTACACCTTC.